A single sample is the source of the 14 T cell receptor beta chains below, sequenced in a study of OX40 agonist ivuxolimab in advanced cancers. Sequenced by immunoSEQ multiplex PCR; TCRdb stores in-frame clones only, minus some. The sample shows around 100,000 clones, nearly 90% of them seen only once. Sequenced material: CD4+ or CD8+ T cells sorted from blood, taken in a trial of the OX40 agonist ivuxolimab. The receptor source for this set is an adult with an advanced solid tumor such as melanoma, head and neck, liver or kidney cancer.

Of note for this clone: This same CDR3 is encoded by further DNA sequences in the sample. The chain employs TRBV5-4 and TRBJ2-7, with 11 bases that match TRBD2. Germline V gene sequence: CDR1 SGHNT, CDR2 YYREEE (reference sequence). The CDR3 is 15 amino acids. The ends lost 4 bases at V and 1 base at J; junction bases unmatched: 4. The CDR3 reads CASSPRTSGSYEQYF. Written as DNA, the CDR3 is TGTGCCAGCAGCCCAAGGACTAGCGGGTCCTACGAGCAGTACTTC.

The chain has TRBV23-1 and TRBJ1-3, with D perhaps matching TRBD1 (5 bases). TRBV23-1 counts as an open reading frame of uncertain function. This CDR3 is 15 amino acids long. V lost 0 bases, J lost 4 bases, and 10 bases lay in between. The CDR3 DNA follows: TGCGCCAGCAGTCAATCGGGGACTCTGGGAAACACCATATATTTT. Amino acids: CASSQSGTLGNTIYF.

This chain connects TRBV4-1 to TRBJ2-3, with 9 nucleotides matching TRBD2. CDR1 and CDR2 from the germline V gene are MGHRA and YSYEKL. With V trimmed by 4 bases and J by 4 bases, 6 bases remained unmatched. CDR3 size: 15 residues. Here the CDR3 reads CASSLLSGGSDTQYF. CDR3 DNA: TGCGCCAGCAGCCTTTTAAGCGGGGGGTCAGATACGCAGTATTTT.

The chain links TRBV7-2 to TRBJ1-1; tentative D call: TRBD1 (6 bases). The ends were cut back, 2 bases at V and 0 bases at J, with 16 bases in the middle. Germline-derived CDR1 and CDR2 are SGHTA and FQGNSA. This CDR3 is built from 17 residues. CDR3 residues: CASSLPTGRVVNTEAFF. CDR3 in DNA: TGTGCCAGCAGCTTACCCACAGGGAGGGTGGTGAACACTGAAGCTTTCTTT.

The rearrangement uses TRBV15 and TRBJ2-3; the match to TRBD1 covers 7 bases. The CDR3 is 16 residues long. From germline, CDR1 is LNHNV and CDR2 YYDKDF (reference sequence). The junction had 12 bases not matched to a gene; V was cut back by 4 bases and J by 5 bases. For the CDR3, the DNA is TGTGCCACCAGCACCAGATCCCACAGGGGAAGAGATACGCAGTATTTT. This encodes CATSTRSHRGRDTQYF.

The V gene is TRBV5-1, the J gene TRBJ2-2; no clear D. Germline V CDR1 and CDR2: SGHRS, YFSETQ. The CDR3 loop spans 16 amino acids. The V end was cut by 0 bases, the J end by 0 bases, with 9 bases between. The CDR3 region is CASSLAAGSNTGELFF. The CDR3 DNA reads TGCGCCAGCAGCTTGGCGGCAGGTTCGAACACCGGGGAGCTGTTTTTT.

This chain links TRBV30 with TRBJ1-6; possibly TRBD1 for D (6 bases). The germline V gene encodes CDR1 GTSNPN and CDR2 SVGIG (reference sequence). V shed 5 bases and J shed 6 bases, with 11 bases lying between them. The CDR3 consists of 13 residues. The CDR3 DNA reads TGTGCCTGGGGACAGACCGGTAATTCACCCCTCCACTTT. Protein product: CAWGQTGNSPLHF.

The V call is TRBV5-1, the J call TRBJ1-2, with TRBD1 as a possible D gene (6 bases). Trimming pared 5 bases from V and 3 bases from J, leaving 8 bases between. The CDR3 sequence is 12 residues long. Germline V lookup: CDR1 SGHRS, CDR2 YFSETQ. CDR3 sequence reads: CASRQGDYGYTF. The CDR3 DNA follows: TGCGCCAGCAGACAGGGAGACTATGGCTACACCTTC.

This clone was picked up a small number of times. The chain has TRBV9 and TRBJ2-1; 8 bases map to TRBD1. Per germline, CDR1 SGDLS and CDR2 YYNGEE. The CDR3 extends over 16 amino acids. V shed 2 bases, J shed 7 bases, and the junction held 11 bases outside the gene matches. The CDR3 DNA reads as TGTGCCAGCAGCGTCAGGGGGCGCGAGGGCCTTAATGAGCAGTTCTTC. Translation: CASSVRGREGLNEQFF.

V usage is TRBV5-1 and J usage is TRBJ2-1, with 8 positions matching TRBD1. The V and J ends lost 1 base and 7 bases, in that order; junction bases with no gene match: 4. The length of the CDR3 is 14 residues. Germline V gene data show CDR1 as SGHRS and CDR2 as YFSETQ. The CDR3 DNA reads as TGCGCCAGCAGCTTGCGACAGGGGATAAATGAGCAGTTCTTC. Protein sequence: CASSLRQGINEQFF.

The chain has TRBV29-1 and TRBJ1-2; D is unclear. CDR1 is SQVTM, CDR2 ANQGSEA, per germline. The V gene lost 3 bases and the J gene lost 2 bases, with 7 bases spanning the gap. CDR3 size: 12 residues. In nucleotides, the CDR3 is TGCAGCGTTGATACTCCCAACTATGGCTACACCTTC. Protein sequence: CSVDTPNYGYTF.

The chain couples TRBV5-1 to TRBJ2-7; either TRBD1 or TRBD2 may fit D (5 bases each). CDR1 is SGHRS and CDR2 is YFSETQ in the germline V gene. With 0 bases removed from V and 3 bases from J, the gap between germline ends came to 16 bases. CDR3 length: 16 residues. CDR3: CASSLGGSRPDYEQYF. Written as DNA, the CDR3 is TGCGCCAGCAGCTTGGGGGGGAGCCGTCCCGACTACGAGCAGTACTTC.

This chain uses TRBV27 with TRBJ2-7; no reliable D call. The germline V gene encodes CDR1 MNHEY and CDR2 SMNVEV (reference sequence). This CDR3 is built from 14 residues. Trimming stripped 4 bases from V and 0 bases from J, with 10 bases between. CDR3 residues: CASSYKGSSYEQYF. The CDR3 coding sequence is TGTGCCAGCAGTTATAAGGGAAGCTCCTACGAGCAGTACTTC.

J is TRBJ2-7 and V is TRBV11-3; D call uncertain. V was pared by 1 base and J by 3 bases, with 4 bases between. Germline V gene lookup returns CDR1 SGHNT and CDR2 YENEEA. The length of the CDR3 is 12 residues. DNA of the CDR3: TGTGCCAGCAGCTTAGGAGACTACGAGCAGTACTTC. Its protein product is CASSLGDYEQYF.